This passage covers 21 T cell receptor beta chains from one sample sequenced in a study of T cell responses to AZD1222 COVID-19 vaccine. Profiled with immunoSEQ multiplex PCR; TCRdb holds only in-frame clones, not every one. The sample has 120,000 to 150,000 clones; under 95% are singletons. The sample here was peripheral blood, taken on day 0 of AZD1222 vaccination. The receptor set was obtained from an adult in good health.

This chain joins TRBV7-9 and TRBJ2-1, with D possibly TRBD2 on 6 matching bases. This CDR3 is 13 amino acids long. Per germline, CDR1 SEHNR and CDR2 FQNEAQ (reference sequence). Trimming stripped 7 bases from V and 9 bases from J, with 16 bases between. CDR3 protein: CASTLSVGGEQFF. For the CDR3, the DNA is TGTGCCAGCACCTTGAGTGTGGGGGGTGAGCAGTTCTTC.

The gene calls are TRBV7-3 and TRBJ2-1; no firm D call. Per germline, CDR1 SGHTA and CDR2 FQGTGA. The CDR3 is 14 amino acids. V lost 1 base, J lost 6 bases, and 10 bases lay in between. The CDR3 nucleotides read TGTGCCAGCAGCTTAAGGACCCTCGGCAATGAGCAGTTCTTC. Translation gives CASSLRTLGNEQFF. The full variable domain, its missing parts supplied by reference TRBV7-3 and TRBJ2-1, is GAGVSQTPSNKVTEKGKYVELRCDPISGHTALYWYRQSLGQGPEFLIYFQGTGAADDSGLPNDRFFAVRPEGSVSTLKIQRTERGDSAVYLCASSLRTLGNEQFFGPGTRLTVL.

The chain recombines TRBV27 with TRBJ1-5; D not certain. Between the trimmed V and J ends, which lost 3 bases and 0 bases, there was a span of 3 bases. Germline V gene lookup returns CDR1 MNHEY and CDR2 SMNVEV (reference sequence). The CDR3 contains 13 residues. CDR3 sequence: CASSFLSNQPQHF. CDR3 DNA: TGTGCCAGCAGTTTTCTTAGCAATCAGCCCCAGCATTTT.

This clone was observed a single time. This chain connects TRBV27 to TRBJ2-7, with 11 positions matching TRBD2. Germline loops: CDR1 MNHEY, CDR2 SMNVEV (reference sequence). J lost 4 bases, V lost 6 bases, and 11 bases had no gene match. The CDR3 sequence is 16 residues long. This chain's CDR3 is CASRPIGTSGGYEQYF. In DNA, the CDR3 is TGTGCCAGCAGGCCGATAGGGACTAGCGGAGGTTACGAGCAGTACTTC.

The V and J genes are TRBV3-1 (or the pseudogene TRBV3-2) and TRBJ2-1; possible D gene TRBD2, 6 bases. V was clipped by 0 bases and J by 2 bases, with 14 bases between them. The germline V gene encodes CDR1 LGHDT and CDR2 YNNKEL (reference sequence). The CDR3 contains 17 residues. The CDR3 DNA sequence: TGTGCCAGCAGCCAAGACTTGGCGGGGAGCCCCTACAATGAGCAGTTCTTC. This gives the protein CASSQDLAGSPYNEQFF.

The V and J genes are TRBV14 and TRBJ2-2, with D maybe TRBD1 (5 bases). This CDR3 is 15 amino acids long. Deletions cut 0 bases from V and 7 bases from J, with 12 bases between. Germline V gene sequence: CDR1 SGHDN, CDR2 FVKESK. The CDR3 DNA reads TGTGCCAGCAGCCAAGAAGGCGCAGGGCACGGGGAGCTGTTTTTT. This encodes CASSQEGAGHGELFF. The entire variable domain, with the rest obtained from reference TRBV14 and TRBJ2-2, is as follows: EAGVTQFPSHSVIEKGQTVTLRCDPISGHDNLYWYRRVMGKEIKFLLHFVKESKQDESGMPNNRFLAERTGGTYSTLKVQPAELEDSGVYFCASSQEGAGHGELFFGEGSRLTVL.

The chain links TRBV3-1 (or the pseudogene TRBV3-2) to TRBJ2-1; 9 nucleotides agree with TRBD2. This CDR3 has 15 residues. CDR1 is LGHDT, CDR2 YNNKEL, per germline (reference sequence). With 0 bases clipped from V and 10 bases from J, the junction kept 7 bases outside the gene matches. Here the CDR3 DNA reads TGTGCCAGCAGCCAAGATCCCGGGAGCGGGAGGGAGCAGTTCTTC. Its translation: CASSQDPGSGREQFF.

The chain employs TRBV6-2 or TRBV6-3 and TRBJ1-6; D gene uncertain. V was cut by 0 bases and J by 0 bases, with 21 bases left in between. The germline V gene encodes CDR1 MNHEY and CDR2 SVGEGT. This CDR3 spans 21 amino acids. As DNA, the CDR3 is TGTGCCAGCAGTTACTCGATGGTCCCCCCGGCAGCAAGCTCCTATAATTCACCCCTCCACTTT. Translation: CASSYSMVPPAASSYNSPLHF.

V is TRBV4-3 and J is TRBJ2-3; D gene unclear. The ends were cut back, 0 bases at V and 2 bases at J, with 6 bases in the middle. Germline CDR1 is LGHNA and CDR2 is YSLEER. The CDR3 has 14 amino acids. The CDR3 protein is CASSQDRNTDTQYF. The CDR3 region has the DNA TGCGCCAGCAGCCAAGATAGGAACACAGATACGCAGTATTTT.

This clone was found once. One end of the junction varies from germline; a read error may be responsible. The chain carries TRBV6-1 and TRBJ1-4, with D perhaps matching TRBD1 (5 bases). From germline, CDR1 is MNHNS and CDR2 SASEGT. CDR3 size: 10 residues. Here the CDR3 DNA reads TGTGCCAGCGGTGACAGACGACTGTTTTTT. Encoded protein: CASGDRRLFF.

J is TRBJ1-1 and V is TRBV10-2; D is unclear. The germline V and J ends were trimmed by 2 bases and 1 base, with 11 bases remaining between them. This CDR3 contains 15 residues. From germline, CDR1 is WSHSY and CDR2 SAAADI. The CDR3 region is CASSETPRGNTEAFF. The CDR3 DNA reads as TGCGCCAGCAGTGAGACCCCCAGAGGGAACACTGAAGCTTTCTTT.

V and J are TRBV6-2 or TRBV6-3 and TRBJ2-1, with D possibly matching TRBD2 (6 bases). There are 15 residues in the CDR3. CDR1 and CDR2 from the germline V gene are MNHEY and SVGEGT. Deletions cut 2 bases from V and 2 bases from J, with 10 bases between. In nucleotides, the CDR3 is TGTGCCAGCAGTTACGGCGGGGCCCCCTACAATGAGCAGTTCTTC. Translated, it gives CASSYGGAPYNEQFF.

The chain uses TRBV5-1 and TRBJ1-2; no definite D call. Deletions cut 0 bases from V and 6 bases from J, with 6 bases between. This CDR3 region has 12 residues. The germline gives CDR1 SGHRS, CDR2 YFSETQ. Here the CDR3 reads CASSLGRNGYTF. As DNA, the CDR3 is TGCGCCAGCAGCTTGGGACGGAATGGCTACACCTTC.

The gene calls are TRBV19 and TRBJ1-5; 7 nucleotides align to TRBD1. The ends lost 8 bases at V and 0 bases at J; junction bases unmatched: 4. CDR3 size: 14 residues. Germline CDR1 and CDR2: LNHDA and SQIVND (reference sequence). In nucleotides, the CDR3 is TGTGCCAGTGGGGCAGGGGGTAGCAATCAGCCCCAGCATTTT. Translating it yields CASGAGGSNQPQHF. Filled out from reference TRBV19 and TRBJ1-5, the complete variable domain reads DGGITQSPKYLFRKEGQNVTLSCEQNLNHDAMYWYRQDPGQGLRLIYYSQIVNDFQKGDIAEGYSVSREKKESFPLTVTSAQKNPTAFYLCASGAGGSNQPQHFGDGTRLSIL.

The J gene is TRBJ2-5, the V gene TRBV13, with D possibly matching TRBD1 (6 bases). The length of the CDR3 is 14 residues. Trimming cost V 4 bases and J 1 base, with 10 bases left between them. From germline, CDR1 is PRHDT and CDR2 FYEKMQ (reference sequence). CDR3 sequence (DNA): TGTGCCAGCAGCTCCCAGGGGCTCCAAGAGACCCAGTACTTC. This codes for CASSSQGLQETQYF.

In its sample, this clone was seen once. The J gene is TRBJ2-7, the V gene TRBV28, with 9 bases aligning to TRBD2. The V gene's germline CDR1 is MDHEN and CDR2 SYDVKM. The CDR3 is 14 residues long. Germline trimming cut 5 bases from V and 2 bases from J; bases unmatched to any gene: 4. This chain's CDR3 is CASSPRLAAYEQYF. CDR3 in DNA: TGTGCCAGCAGTCCCAGACTAGCGGCCTACGAGCAGTACTTC.

The V gene is TRBV5-4, the J gene TRBJ1-6; no reliable D call. Germline loops: CDR1 SGHNT, CDR2 YYREEE (reference sequence). Trimming removed 4 bases from V and 6 bases from J, with 20 bases in between. CDR3 size: 17 residues. The CDR3 is CASSTGGLNRINSPLHF. CDR3 coding DNA: TGTGCCAGCAGCACGGGAGGGCTGAATCGCATTAATTCACCCCTCCACTTT. Filled out from reference TRBV5-4 and TRBJ1-6, the complete variable domain reads ETGVTQSPTHLIKTRGQQVTLRCSSQSGHNTVSWYQQALGQGPQFIFQYYREEENGRGNFPPRFSGLQFPNYSSELNVNALELDDSALYLCASSTGGLNRINSPLHFGNGTRLTVT.

The chain joins TRBV11-2 to TRBJ2-7; D may match TRBD1 or TRBD2 (5 bases each). Looked up from germline, CDR1 is SGHAT and CDR2 is FQNNGV. The CDR3 extends over 12 amino acids. The ends were cut back, 0 bases at V and 7 bases at J, with 7 bases in the middle. This CDR3 is CASSLDWGEQYF. CDR3 bases: TGTGCCAGCAGCTTAGATTGGGGGGAGCAGTACTTC.

The genes are TRBV7-9 and TRBJ1-6; tentative D call: TRBD1 (6 bases). Trimming cost V 8 bases and J 9 bases, with 14 bases left between them. Germline V gene sequence: CDR1 SEHNR, CDR2 FQNEAQ (reference sequence). There are 13 residues in the CDR3. CDR3 loop: CASGGTGISPLHF. The CDR3 nucleotides read TGTGCCAGCGGGGGCACAGGGATTTCACCCCTCCACTTT.

The chain employs TRBV21-1 and TRBJ1-1; the table assigns TRBD1, which was not confirmed against the DNA. TRBV21-1 has pseudogene status. The CDR3 consists of 18 residues. CDR3 nucleotide sequence: TGTGCCAGCAGCCAGCCCGGACAGCTCAAATTCATGAACACTGAAGCTTTCTTT. Translated: CASSQPGQLKFMNTEAFF.

This chain uses TRBV6-2 or TRBV6-3 with TRBJ2-1; 7 bases align to TRBD2. Germline V gene data show CDR1 as MNHEY and CDR2 as SVGEGT. V shed 6 bases, J shed 5 bases, and the junction held 13 bases outside the gene matches. The CDR3 contains 16 residues. The CDR3 coding sequence is TGTGCCAGCAGCCGTCGCCCGGGAGGAAGCAACAATGAGCAGTTCTTC. The encoded protein is CASSRRPGGSNNEQFF.